The 23 T cell receptor beta chains below were found in one sample sequenced in a study of T cell responses to AZD1222 COVID-19 vaccine. Method: immunoSEQ multiplex PCR; TCRdb's copy keeps in-frame clones and lacks some. The data show some 130,000 clones, under 95% seen once. Sequencing used peripheral blood, obtained 28 days after the second AZD1222 dose. Receptors were obtained from an adult who received the AZD1222 COVID-19 vaccine.

The gene calls are TRBV3-1 (or the pseudogene TRBV3-2) and TRBJ1-6; 7 nucleotides match TRBD1. There are 15 residues in the CDR3. V trimming: 1 base; J trimming: 10 bases; junction bases outside the gene matches: 7. Looked up from germline, CDR1 is LGHDT and CDR2 is YNNKEL (reference sequence). CDR3 in DNA: TGTGCCAGCAGCCAAGTGACAGGGTCAGGATCACCCCTCCACTTT. Translation: CASSQVTGSGSPLHF.

The chain employs TRBV5-6 and TRBJ1-5; D possibly corresponds to TRBD1 (5 bases). The CDR3 runs to 12 residues. Trimming removed 1 base from V and 7 bases from J, with 6 bases in between. In germline, CDR1 is SGHDT, CDR2 YYEEEE. The DNA for the CDR3 is TGTGCCAGCAGCTTGAGGGACCAGCCCCAGCATTTT. Amino acids: CASSLRDQPQHF. Drawing the rest from reference TRBV5-6 and TRBJ1-5, the complete variable domain is DAGVTQSPTHLIKTRGQQVTLRCSPKSGHDTVSWYQQALGQGPQFIFQYYEEEERQRGNFPDRFSGHQFPNYSSELNVNALLLGDSALYLCASSLRDQPQHFGDGTRLSIL.

The V call is TRBV7-2, the J call TRBJ2-7; D ambiguous. Deletions cut 2 bases from V and 3 bases from J, with 11 bases between. This CDR3 is 14 amino acids long. Germline assignment: CDR1 SGHTA and CDR2 FQGNSA. The CDR3 loop is CASSLSHQFYEQYF. In nucleotides, the CDR3 is TGTGCCAGCAGCTTAAGCCACCAATTCTACGAGCAGTACTTC.

The rearrangement uses TRBV12-3 or TRBV12-4 and TRBJ2-7, with D unresolved. The CDR3 spans 12 residues. Trimming removed 3 bases from V and 2 bases from J, with 5 bases in between. The CDR3 loop is CASSFSPYEQYF. CDR3 DNA sequence: TGTGCCAGCAGTTTTTCCCCCTACGAGCAGTACTTC.

The V call is TRBV5-8, the J call TRBJ2-2, with 12 bases identical to TRBD2. This CDR3 has 18 amino acids. Trimming at V came to 3 bases and at J to 6 bases, leaving 12 bases not matched to a gene. Germline V gene data show CDR1 as SGHTS and CDR2 as YDEGEE. In DNA, the CDR3 is TGTGCCAGCAGCTCTAAGACTAGCGGGAGAATCTGGGCCGGGGAGCTGTTTTTT. This encodes CASSSKTSGRIWAGELFF.

V and J are TRBV2 and TRBJ2-5; no reliable D call. The CDR3 consists of 14 residues. The ends were cut back, 7 bases at V and 6 bases at J, with 18 bases in the middle. Germline V lookup: CDR1 SNHLY, CDR2 FYNNEI. The CDR3 reads CASTPNAPTQTQYF. DNA for the CDR3: TGTGCCAGCACCCCCAACGCGCCCACTCAGACCCAGTACTTC.

The chain combines TRBV6-5 with TRBJ1-3; D perhaps matches TRBD1 (6 bases). V was shortened by 6 bases and J by 1 base, with 13 bases between the two germline ends. Germline CDR1 MNHEY, CDR2 SVGAGI. The CDR3 is 15 residues long. The DNA for the CDR3 is TGTGCCAGCAGGCTTGTGGGGGCTTCTGGAAACACCATATATTTT. Its protein product is CASRLVGASGNTIYF.

The genes are TRBV28 and TRBJ1-2; 9 bases are shared with TRBD1. The CDR3 has 13 amino acids. V lost 5 bases and J lost 7; bases outside the gene matches: 5. CDR1 and CDR2 from the germline V gene are MDHEN and SYDVKM. The DNA of the CDR3 is TGTGCCAGCAGTCTCCGGACAGGGGTTGGCTACACCTTC. Protein product: CASSLRTGVGYTF.

The rearrangement links TRBV20-1 to TRBJ2-1; D remains unclear. V was pared by 3 bases and J by 2 bases, with 8 bases between. Germline lookup yields CDR1 DFQATT and CDR2 SNEGSKA (reference sequence). This CDR3 comprises 13 residues. In nucleotides, the CDR3 is TGCAGTGCTAGTGGTAGCCCCTACAATGAGCAGTTCTTC. This sequence encodes CSASGSPYNEQFF.

The CDR3 nucleotides are TGTGCCAGTAGTATAGATGACAGGTCGACGACTTACGAGCAGTACTTC. As protein: CASSIDDRSTTYEQYF. The rearrangement links TRBV19 to TRBJ2-7; possible D gene TRBD1, 6 bases. Germline V gene lookup returns CDR1 LNHDA and CDR2 SQIVND (reference sequence). V shed 0 bases and J shed 4 bases, with 16 bases lying between them. The CDR3 sequence is 16 residues long. Drawing the rest from reference TRBV19 and TRBJ2-7, the complete variable domain is DGGITQSPKYLFRKEGQNVTLSCEQNLNHDAMYWYRQDPGQGLRLIYYSQIVNDFQKGDIAEGYSVSREKKESFPLTVTSAQKNPTAFYLCASSIDDRSTTYEQYFGPGTRLTVT.

The table lists this clone with a count of one. This chain joins TRBV28 and TRBJ2-7, with 9 positions matching TRBD2. This CDR3 comprises 15 residues. CDR1 is MDHEN and CDR2 is SYDVKM in the germline V gene. The J segment lost 5 bases and the V segment lost 6 bases, leaving 11 bases of the junction unmatched. The CDR3 nucleotides read TGTGCCAGCAGGGAGCAGAGCGGGGGGTATAACGAGCAGTACTTC. This translates into CASREQSGGYNEQYF.

This rearrangement joins TRBV7-9 to TRBJ2-4, with D tentatively TRBD1 or TRBD2 (5 bases each). Between the trimmed V and J ends, which lost 4 bases and 8 bases, there was a span of 15 bases. Germline assignment: CDR1 SEHNR and CDR2 FQNEAQ (reference sequence). The CDR3 runs 14 residues. CDR3 region: CASSSRDRWDIQYF. Written as DNA, the CDR3 is TGTGCCAGCAGCTCCCGGGACCGATGGGACATTCAGTACTTC.

The V gene is TRBV29-1, the J gene TRBJ2-1; 7 nucleotides align to TRBD1. CDR3 size: 13 residues. V was clipped by 6 bases and J by 3 bases; unmatched bases: 5. The germline CDR1 and CDR2 sequences are SQVTM and ANQGSEA. CDR3 DNA: TGCAGCGTGAAGGGACAGCACTACAATGAGCAGTTCTTC. Translated: CSVKGQHYNEQFF.

This clone was observed a single time. This chain joins TRBV28 and TRBJ1-2; the D gene is possibly TRBD1 (5 bases). Deletions cut 3 bases from V and 5 bases from J, with 19 bases between. The CDR3 has 16 residues. Germline loops: CDR1 MDHEN, CDR2 SYDVKM. CDR3: CASSFELRQGLYGYTF. CDR3 coding DNA: TGTGCCAGCAGTTTTGAGCTACGTCAGGGTCTATATGGCTACACCTTC.

The chain combines TRBV2 with TRBJ2-7; 14 positions agree with TRBD2. Per the germline V gene, CDR1 is SNHLY and CDR2 is FYNNEI. The CDR3 consists of 17 residues. Trimming cost V 7 bases and J 1 base; bases outside gene matches: 9. The CDR3 DNA follows: TGTGCCAGCATTCCGGGACTAGCGGGAGAGGTATCCTACGAGCAGTACTTC. The encoded protein is CASIPGLAGEVSYEQYF.

CDR3 DNA: TGTGCCAGCACGTCACAGGGGAGGACAACTAATGAAAAACTGTTTTTT. Its protein product is CASTSQGRTTNEKLFF. This chain uses TRBV6-4 with TRBJ1-4; 7 nucleotides line up with TRBD1. The CDR3 extends over 16 amino acids. After removal of 7 bases from V and 0 bases from J, the junction contained 8 bases not matched to a gene. Germline V gives CDR1 MRHNA, CDR2 SNTAGT.

The J gene is TRBJ1-1, the V gene TRBV5-1; D is unresolved. This CDR3 region has 13 residues. The V and J ends lost 7 bases and 2 bases respectively, with 12 bases between them. CDR1 is SGHRS and CDR2 is YFSETQ in the germline V gene. CDR3 in amino acids: CASHPGSNTEAFF. The CDR3 DNA sequence: TGCGCCAGCCACCCCGGATCTAACACTGAAGCTTTCTTT.

CDR3 in amino acids: CATSDNPGDTQYF. The DNA for the CDR3 is TGTGCCACCAGTGATAACCCCGGGGATACGCAGTATTTT. The chain has TRBV24-1 and TRBJ2-3; no firm D call. This CDR3 spans 13 amino acids. Germline V gives CDR1 KGHDR, CDR2 SFDVKD. V shed 3 bases and J shed 6 bases, with 9 bases lying between them.

With respect to this clone: One end of the junction fails to match germline, which may point to a read error. The V call is TRBV5-6, the J call TRBJ1-6; 10 bases line up with TRBD1. The CDR3 is 16 residues long. CDR1 is SGHDT, CDR2 YYEEEE, per germline. CDR3 bases: TGTGCCAGCAGTTTGGACAGGGGGTCGGGGATTTCACCCCTCCACTTT. Protein: CASSLDRGSGISPLHF.

The chain carries TRBV7-8 and TRBJ2-5, with no clear D. Trimming pared 1 base from V and 4 bases from J, leaving 10 bases between. Germline loops: CDR1 SGHVS, CDR2 FQNEAQ. The CDR3 loop spans 14 amino acids. The CDR3 region is CASSLGSGGETQYF. CDR3 nucleotides: TGTGCCAGCAGCTTAGGGTCCGGTGGAGAGACCCAGTACTTC.

The J gene is TRBJ1-5, the V gene TRBV5-5; D remains unclear. The CDR3 has 15 amino acids. Germline-derived CDR1 and CDR2 are SGHKS and YYEKEE (reference sequence). V shed 1 base and J shed 3 bases, with 11 bases lying between them. In nucleotides, the CDR3 is TGTGCCAGCAGCTTGACTTGGTCAGACAATCAGCCCCAGCATTTT. Residues: CASSLTWSDNQPQHF. The complete variable domain, with remaining parts taken from reference TRBV5-5 and TRBJ1-5, reads DAGVTQSPTHLIKTRGQQVTLRCSPISGHKSVSWYQQVLGQGPQFIFQYYEKEERGRGNFPDRFSARQFPNYSSELNVNALLLGDSALYLCASSLTWSDNQPQHFGDGTRLSIL.

The chain combines TRBV24-1 with TRBJ1-1; perhaps TRBD1 as D (5 bases). Trimming stripped 2 bases from V and 4 bases from J, with 19 bases between. Germline V gene sequence: CDR1 KGHDR, CDR2 SFDVKD. The CDR3 is made up of 17 amino acids. The DNA for the CDR3 is TGTGCCACCAGTGATTCGGCTGGGGCAGGGAAGGGCACTGAAGCTTTCTTT. This encodes CATSDSAGAGKGTEAFF.

The V gene is TRBV19, the J gene TRBJ2-3, with D hard to call. Per germline, CDR1 LNHDA and CDR2 SQIVND (reference sequence). The ends were cut back, 5 bases at V and 2 bases at J, with 14 bases in the middle. This CDR3 comprises 15 residues. CDR3 sequence: CASSLVGTTTDTQYF. The CDR3 region has the DNA TGTGCCAGTAGTTTGGTGGGAACAACCACAGATACGCAGTATTTT. Full variable domain (outside the CDR3, taken from reference TRBV19 and TRBJ2-3): DGGITQSPKYLFRKEGQNVTLSCEQNLNHDAMYWYRQDPGQGLRLIYYSQIVNDFQKGDIAEGYSVSREKKESFPLTVTSAQKNPTAFYLCASSLVGTTTDTQYFGPGTRLTVL.